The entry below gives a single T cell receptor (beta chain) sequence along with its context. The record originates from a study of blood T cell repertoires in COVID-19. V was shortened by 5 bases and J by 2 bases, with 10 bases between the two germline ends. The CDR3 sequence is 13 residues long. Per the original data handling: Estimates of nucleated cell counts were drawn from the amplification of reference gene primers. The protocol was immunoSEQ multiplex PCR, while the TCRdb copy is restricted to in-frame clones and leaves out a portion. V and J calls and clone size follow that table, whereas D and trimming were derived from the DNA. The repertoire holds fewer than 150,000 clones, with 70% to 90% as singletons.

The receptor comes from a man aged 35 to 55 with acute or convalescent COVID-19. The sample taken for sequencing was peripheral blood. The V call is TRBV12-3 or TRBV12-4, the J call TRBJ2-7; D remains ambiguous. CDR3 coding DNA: TGTGCCAGCAGTCGGGTAGGCACCTACGAGCAGTACTTC. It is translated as CASSRVGTYEQYF.